One sample yielded the 5 T cell receptor beta chains listed below, sequenced in a study of blood T cell repertoires in COVID-19. TCRdb keeps only in-frame clones here, not all; method: immunoSEQ multiplex PCR. The table includes under 110,000 clones, 71% detected once. Sequenced input: peripheral blood. Receptor source: a human donor with acute or convalescent COVID-19. The donor label of this sample is uncertain.

The sample holds a few counts of this clone. The rearrangement joins TRBV28 to TRBJ1-1; possibly TRBD1 for D (5 bases). The germline CDR1 and CDR2 sequences are MDHEN and SYDVKM. CDR3 length equals 15 residues. Trimming took 2 bases from V and 4 from J, leaving 14 bases between them. This CDR3 is CASSLGGVEGTEAFF. DNA of the CDR3: TGTGCCAGCAGTTTAGGGGGGGTAGAGGGCACTGAAGCTTTCTTT.

The chain carries TRBV3-1 (or the pseudogene TRBV3-2) and TRBJ2-2; TRBD1 might be the D (5 bases). The CDR3 runs to 16 residues. Looked up from germline, CDR1 is LGHDT and CDR2 is YNNKEL (reference sequence). The V and J ends lost 4 bases and 0 bases respectively, with 12 bases between them. This CDR3 is CASSPHRNSNTGELFF. The CDR3 DNA reads TGTGCCAGCAGCCCCCACAGGAATTCGAACACCGGGGAGCTGTTTTTT.

This chain uses TRBV9 with TRBJ1-5, with 7 bases lining up with TRBD1. Germline V lookup: CDR1 SGDLS, CDR2 YYNGEE. V lost 6 bases and J lost 4; bases outside the gene matches: 13. The length of the CDR3 is 16 residues. CDR3 amino acids: CASTRDEGALNQPQHF. For the CDR3, the DNA is TGTGCCAGCACTAGAGATGAGGGGGCCCTTAATCAGCCCCAGCATTTT. The entire variable domain, with the rest obtained from reference TRBV9 and TRBJ1-5, is as follows: DSGVTQTPKHLITATGQRVTLRCSPRSGDLSVYWYQQSLDQGLQFLIQYYNGEERAKGNILERFSAQQFPDLHSELNLSSLELGDSALYFCASTRDEGALNQPQHFGDGTRLSIL.

The V gene is TRBV14, the J gene TRBJ2-7; 9 bases agree with TRBD1. CDR1 and CDR2 (germline): SGHDN, FVKESK. J gave up 3 bases and V 0 bases, and 6 bases lay outside the gene matches. There are 16 residues in the CDR3. The CDR3 bases are TGTGCCAGCAGCCAAGATTTGGGACAGGGATTCTACGAGCAGTACTTC. It specifies CASSQDLGQGFYEQYF.

This chain connects TRBV11-2 to TRBJ2-1, with 9 bases that match TRBD2. The ends lost 6 bases at V and 1 base at J; junction bases unmatched: 4. CDR3 length: 15 residues. Germline-derived CDR1 and CDR2 are SGHAT and FQNNGV. The CDR3 bases are TGTGCCAGCAGGACGACTAGCGGATCCTACAATGAGCAGTTCTTC. Translated, it gives CASRTTSGSYNEQFF. The whole variable domain, remainder taken from reference TRBV11-2 and TRBJ2-1, is EAGVAQSPRYKIIEKRQSVAFWCNPISGHATLYWYQQILGQGPKLLIQFQNNGVVDDSQLPKDRFSAERLKGVDSTLKIQPAKLEDSAVYLCASRTTSGSYNEQFFGPGTRLTVL.